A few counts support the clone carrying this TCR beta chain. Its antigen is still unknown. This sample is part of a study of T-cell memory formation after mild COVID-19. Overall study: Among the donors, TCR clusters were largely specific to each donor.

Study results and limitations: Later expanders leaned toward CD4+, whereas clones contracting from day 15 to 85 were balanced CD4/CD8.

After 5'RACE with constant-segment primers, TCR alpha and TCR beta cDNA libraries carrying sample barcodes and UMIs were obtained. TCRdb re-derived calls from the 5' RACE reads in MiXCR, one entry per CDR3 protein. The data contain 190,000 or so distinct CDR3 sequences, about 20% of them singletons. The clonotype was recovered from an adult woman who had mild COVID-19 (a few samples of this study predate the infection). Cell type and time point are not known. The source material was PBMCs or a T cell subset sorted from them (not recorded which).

In DNA, the CDR3 is TGTGCCAGCAGTTTGGGGCAGGGTGGGACCTACGAGCAGTACTTC. As protein: CASSLGQGGTYEQYF. V gene TRBV27 combines with J gene TRBJ2-7; possible D gene TRBD1, 5 bases. Looked up from germline, CDR1 is MNHEY and CDR2 is SMNVEV (reference sequence). V was cut by 3 bases and J by 2 bases, with 14 bases left in between. This CDR3 region has 15 residues.